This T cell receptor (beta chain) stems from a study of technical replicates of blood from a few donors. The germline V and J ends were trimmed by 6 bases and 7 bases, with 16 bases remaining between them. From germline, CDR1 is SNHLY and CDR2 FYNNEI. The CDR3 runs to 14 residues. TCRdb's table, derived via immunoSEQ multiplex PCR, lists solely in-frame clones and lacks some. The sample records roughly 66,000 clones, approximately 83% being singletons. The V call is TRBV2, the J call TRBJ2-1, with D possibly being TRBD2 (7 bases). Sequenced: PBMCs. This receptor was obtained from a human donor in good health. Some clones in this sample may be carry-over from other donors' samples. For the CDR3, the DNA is TGTGCCAGCAGAGGGGGAGGGTCCTTTAATGAGCAGTTCTTC. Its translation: CASRGGGSFNEQFF. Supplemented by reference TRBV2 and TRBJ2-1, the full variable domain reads EPEVTQTPSHQVTQMGQEVILRCVPISNHLYFYWYRQILGQKVEFLVSFYNNEISEKSEIFDDQFSVERPDGSNFTLKIRSTKLEDSAMYFCASRGGGSFNEQFFGPGTRLTVL.